This is a list of T cell receptor beta chains from one sample in a study of blood T cell repertoires in COVID-19. Produced via immunoSEQ multiplex PCR; TCRdb's table is partial and in-frame only. This table has about 100,000 clones, roughly 92% appearing once. Material for sequencing was peripheral blood. These receptors originate from a man between 65 and 80 years old with acute or convalescent COVID-19. Both conserved end residues are part of each CDR3. The order of the fields is clone size, V gene, D gene, J gene, CDR3 DNA, CDR3 protein. D genes are given only for firm matches. Clone size, where shown, is once, few, many, or a class for clones that have expanded.

.	TRBV5-1	TRBD1	TRBJ1-2	TGCGCCAGCACCCCGGGACAGCCGGTACAAGGCTACACCTTC	CASTPGQPVQGYTF
.	TRBV27	TRBD2	TRBJ2-5	TGTGCCAGCAGCAGCGGGGAGGGGGAGACCCAGTACTTC	CASSSGEGETQYF
.	TRBV7-9	.	TRBJ1-5	TGTGCCAGCAGCACTTCGGGTTATGGCAATCAGCCCCAGCATTTT	CASSTSGYGNQPQHF
few	TRBV7-2	TRBD1	TRBJ2-7	TGTGCCAGCAGCTTAGGGACAGGTCGTGCCTACGAGCAGTACTTC	CASSLGTGRAYEQYF
.	TRBV5-6	TRBD1	TRBJ2-6	TGTGCCAGCAGCTCGACAGGGACTGGGGCCAACGTCCTGACTTTC	CASSSTGTGANVLTF
once	TRBV5-4	TRBD1	TRBJ2-2	TGTGCCAGCAGCCTCGGGACAGGGTTAGCCGGGGAGCTGTTTTTT	CASSLGTGLAGELFF
.	TRBV7-2	TRBD1	TRBJ1-2	TGTGCCAGCAGCTTAAGAGGACCCTCGACAGGGGCGGGGGGCTACACCTTC	CASSLRGPSTGAGGYTF
.	TRBV10-3	TRBD1	TRBJ1-5	TGTGCCATCAGTGCCCACCAGGGGGCATTTCAGCCCCAGCATTTT	CAISAHQGAFQPQHF
.	TRBV10-3	TRBD1	TRBJ1-6	TGTGCCATCAGTGAAGGACCGGGACAGGTCTATAATTCACCCCTCCACTTT	CAISEGPGQVYNSPLHF
once	TRBV27	TRBD2	TRBJ2-7	TGTGCCAGCAGTTTTAGCGGGTTCCCCTACGAGCAGTACTTC	CASSFSGFPYEQYF
.	TRBV7-2	TRBD2	TRBJ2-7	TGTGCCAGCAGCCTAACCGGGACTAGCTCCTACGAGCAGTACTTC	CASSLTGTSSYEQYF
.	TRBV5-1	.	TRBJ1-2	TGCGCCAGCAGCGACCGATCCCCCGGGGTTGGCTACACCTTC	CASSDRSPGVGYTF
.	TRBV2	TRBD1	TRBJ1-5	TGTGCCAGCAGTCGACAGGGGGGCAATCAGCCCCAGCATTTT	CASSRQGGNQPQHF
.	TRBV9	TRBD1	TRBJ1-5	TGTGCCAGCAGCTCGGGACAGGGTCATCAGCCCCAGCATTTT	CASSSGQGHQPQHF
.	TRBV24-1	.	TRBJ1-1	TGTGCCACCACGGACACTGAAGCTTTCTTT	CATTDTEAFF
.	TRBV18	TRBD1	TRBJ2-5	TGTGCCAGCTCACTACTACAGGGGATTAATTCCGAAGAGACCCAGTACTTC	CASSLLQGINSEETQYF
.	TRBV3-1/TRBV3-2	TRBD2	TRBJ2-3	TGTGCCAGCAGCTCCCCTGGCGGGGGGGGTGTAGATACGCAGTATTTT	CASSSPGGGGVDTQYF
.	TRBV18	.	TRBJ1-4	TGTGCCAGCTCGCCGGGACAAAAGGAAAAACTGTTTTTT	CASSPGQKEKLFF
.	TRBV19	.	TRBJ1-1	TGTGCCAGTAGTATAGATATTTCGGGCACTGAAGCTTTCTTT	CASSIDISGTEAFF
.	TRBV5-6	TRBD1	TRBJ1-1	TGTGCCAGCAGCCCCCTGGACAGGGTCACTGAAGCTTTCTTT	CASSPLDRVTEAFF
.	TRBV5-1	.	TRBJ2-7	TGCGCCAGCAGCTTGCCAAACTACGAGCAGTACTTC	CASSLPNYEQYF
.	TRBV30	.	TRBJ1-1	TGTGCCTGGAGGACAGGACCAAGGGAAGCTTTCTTT	CAWRTGPREAFF
few	TRBV25-1	TRBD1	TRBJ1-2	TGTGCCAGCAGTGATGGGACAGAGGGAGACACCTTC	CASSDGTEGDTF
.	TRBV3-1/TRBV3-2	.	TRBJ1-1	TGTGCCAGCAGCCAAGATCGGGGGGAGGGTGGTACCTTT	CASSQDRGEGGTF
.	TRBV6-5	TRBD1	TRBJ2-7	TGTGCCCCCCGGACAGGGACCTACGAGCAGTACTTC	CAPRTGTYEQYF
.	TRBV5-1	TRBD1	TRBJ2-7	TGCGCCAGCAGCTTGGCCCCGACAGGGCCCTACGAGCAGTACTTC	CASSLAPTGPYEQYF
.	TRBV3-1/TRBV3-2	.	TRBJ1-5	TGTGCCAGCAGCCAAGATACAGGGAAGAGACCCCAGCATTTT	CASSQDTGKRPQHF
.	TRBV2	.	TRBJ1-3	TGTGCCACCTCTCGAGGTGGAAACACCATATATTTT	CATSRGGNTIYF
.	TRBV7-8	.	TRBJ1-5	TGTGCCAGCAGCTTAGTTCGGGGGTCACAGCCCCAGCATTTT	CASSLVRGSQPQHF
.	TRBV27	.	TRBJ1-2	TGTGCCAGCAGTCGGGACACTTATGGCTACACCTTC	CASSRDTYGYTF
once	TRBV15	.	TRBJ1-3	TGTGCCACCAGCAGAGATGGGGCAGCAATCAACTCTGGAAACACCATATATTTT	CATSRDGAAINSGNTIYF